These 16 T cell receptor beta chains were all obtained from the same sample, sequenced in a study of cytomegalovirus exposure and HLA in healthy donors. In the PCR, 60 Vbeta and 13 Jbeta primers were used. Produced via immunoSEQ multiplex PCR; TCRdb's table is partial and in-frame only. The repertoire holds approximately 150,000 clones, with more than 70% as singletons. What was sequenced was PBMCs. These TCRs come from a man between 18 and 29 years old in good health and CMV-seropositive.

V and J are TRBV28 and TRBJ2-5, with 7 positions matching TRBD2. Germline lookup yields CDR1 MDHEN and CDR2 SYDVKM. The CDR3 consists of 15 residues. V trimming: 2 bases; J trimming: 5 bases; junction bases outside the gene matches: 8. CDR3 sequence: CASSLGAGAHETQYF. As DNA, the CDR3 is TGTGCCAGCAGTTTAGGGGCGGGAGCGCATGAGACCCAGTACTTC. Drawing the rest from reference TRBV28 and TRBJ2-5, the complete variable domain is DVKVTQSSRYLVKRTGEKVFLECVQDMDHENMFWYRQDPGLGLRLIYFSYDVKMKEKGDIPEGYSVSREKKERFSLILESASTNQTSMYLCASSLGAGAHETQYFGPGTRLLVL.

This clone turned up a few times. The chain has TRBV30 and TRBJ1-5, with D possibly TRBD1 on 6 matching bases. The CDR3 is 15 amino acids. The V end lost 0 bases, the J end lost 1 base, and 10 bases lay between the germline ends. Germline V gives CDR1 GTSNPN, CDR2 SVGIG (reference sequence). The CDR3 here is CAWSVQGGSNQPQHF. DNA for the CDR3: TGTGCCTGGAGTGTACAGGGTGGGAGCAATCAGCCCCAGCATTTT.

The chain has TRBV5-1 and TRBJ2-1; 8 nucleotides match TRBD1. The CDR3 consists of 14 residues. Trimming at V came to 3 bases and at J to 6 bases, leaving 5 bases not matched to a gene. Germline loops: CDR1 SGHRS, CDR2 YFSETQ. The CDR3 DNA reads as TGCGCCAGCAGCTCCTGGACAGGGTTCAATGAGCAGTTCTTC. It yields the protein CASSSWTGFNEQFF.

V and J are TRBV2 and TRBJ1-1; D remains ambiguous. V lost 6 bases to trimming and J lost 5 bases, with 7 bases between them. CDR3 length: 11 amino acids. From germline, CDR1 is SNHLY and CDR2 FYNNEI. The CDR3 bases are TGTGCCAGCAGGGAGAGTACTGAAGCTTTCTTT. It specifies CASRESTEAFF.

The chain couples TRBV27 to TRBJ2-1; D call uncertain. The CDR3 consists of 8 residues. V gave up 11 bases and J gave up 6 bases, with 2 bases separating them. CDR1 and CDR2 (germline): MNHEY, SMNVEV (reference sequence). CDR3 sequence: CALNEQFF. The CDR3 nucleotides read TGTGCCCTCAATGAGCAGTTCTTC.

The rearrangement links TRBV9 to TRBJ2-5, with 15 bases fitting TRBD2. With 7 bases clipped from V and 2 bases from J, the junction kept 6 bases outside the gene matches. The CDR3 length is 16 residues. The germline gives CDR1 SGDLS, CDR2 YYNGEE. CDR3 nucleotide sequence: TGTGCCAGCTCAAGCGGGACTAGCGGGAGGCAAGAGACCCAGTACTTC. As protein: CASSSGTSGRQETQYF.

V is TRBV19 and J is TRBJ2-2, with TRBD1 matching over 7 bases. V gave up 6 bases and J gave up 4 bases; unmatched junction bases: 8. The CDR3 runs 15 residues. CDR1 and CDR2 from the germline V gene are LNHDA and SQIVND (reference sequence). The CDR3 reads CASSMTGLVTGELFF. In nucleotides, the CDR3 is TGTGCCAGTAGCATGACAGGGCTTGTCACCGGGGAGCTGTTTTTT.

Only a few counts were recorded for this clone. The chain employs TRBV6-1 and TRBJ1-5, with 12 positions matching TRBD1. Germline V gives CDR1 MNHNS, CDR2 SASEGT. J lost 6 bases, V lost 6 bases, and 6 bases had no gene match. The CDR3 has 15 amino acids. The CDR3 protein is CASRGQGALGQPQHF. The CDR3 nucleotides read TGTGCCAGCAGGGGACAGGGGGCGCTGGGTCAGCCCCAGCATTTT.

The J gene is TRBJ1-1, the V gene TRBV6-5; 8 bases align to TRBD1. The germline V gene encodes CDR1 MNHEY and CDR2 SVGAGI. The CDR3 has 14 amino acids. With 2 bases clipped from V and 4 bases from J, the junction kept 3 bases outside the gene matches. The DNA of the CDR3 is TGTGCCAGCAGTTACGGACAGGGTTCCACTGAAGCTTTCTTT. The encoded protein is CASSYGQGSTEAFF.

This clone occurred once. Written as DNA, the CDR3 is TGTGCCAGCAGCTCGACTAGCGGCCAAGAGACCCAGTACTTC. Amino acids: CASSSTSGQETQYF. The chain recombines TRBV7-7 with TRBJ2-5; TRBD2 matches 9 bases. Looked up from germline, CDR1 is SSHAT and CDR2 is FNYEAQ (reference sequence). This CDR3 is built from 14 residues. The junction had 1 base not matched to a gene; V was cut back by 4 bases and J by 1 base.

V and J are TRBV14 and TRBJ1-1, with 10 bases aligning to TRBD1. From germline, CDR1 is SGHDN and CDR2 FVKESK. CDR3 size: 15 residues. V gave up 4 bases and J gave up 5 bases; unmatched junction bases: 7. The CDR3 nucleotides are TGTGCCAGCAGCCGGCGACAGGGGGCGCGGACTGAAGCTTTCTTT. Protein: CASSRRQGARTEAFF.

This chain connects TRBV19 to TRBJ2-7; 11 bases agree with TRBD2. V was pared by 9 bases and J by 2 bases, with 15 bases of the junction left unmatched. Looked up from germline, CDR1 is LNHDA and CDR2 is SQIVND (reference sequence). The CDR3 is made up of 17 amino acids. The CDR3 region has the DNA TGTGCCAGCCACGCTACGAAAATAGCGGGAGGGCCCTACGAGCAGTACTTC. Its protein product is CASHATKIAGGPYEQYF.

The genes are TRBV2 and TRBJ2-2; D is ambiguous. The CDR3 contains 12 residues. Deletions cut 0 bases from V and 8 bases from J, with 4 bases between. Germline V gives CDR1 SNHLY, CDR2 FYNNEI. The CDR3 loop reads CASSEANGELFF. CDR3 DNA: TGTGCCAGCAGTGAAGCTAATGGGGAGCTGTTTTTT.

This chain connects TRBV10-3 to TRBJ2-7; a possible D gene is TRBD1 (6 bases). The V end was cut by 4 bases, the J end by 0 bases, with 10 bases between. Germline CDR1 reads ENHRY; CDR2 reads SYGVKD. This CDR3 contains 14 residues. CDR3 DNA: TGTGCCATCAGTGGGGGGACACGCTCCTACGAGCAGTACTTC. This codes for CAISGGTRSYEQYF.

CDR3 protein: CARSFGQGYNQPQHF. CDR3 sequence (DNA): TGTGCCAGAAGCTTCGGACAGGGGTACAATCAGCCCCAGCATTTT. The rearrangement uses TRBV7-5 and TRBJ1-5; TRBD1, the table's D call, was not compared with the DNA. TRBV7-5 is given as a pseudogene. The CDR3 contains 15 residues.

V and J are TRBV7-2 and TRBJ2-1, with D maybe TRBD2 (6 bases). This CDR3 spans 14 amino acids. CDR1 and CDR2 (germline): SGHTA, FQGNSA. V dropped 5 bases and J dropped 0 bases, with 8 bases sitting between them. The CDR3 coding sequence is TGTGCCAGCAGCCTCGGGGGCTCCTACAATGAGCAGTTCTTC. This translates into CASSLGGSYNEQFF.